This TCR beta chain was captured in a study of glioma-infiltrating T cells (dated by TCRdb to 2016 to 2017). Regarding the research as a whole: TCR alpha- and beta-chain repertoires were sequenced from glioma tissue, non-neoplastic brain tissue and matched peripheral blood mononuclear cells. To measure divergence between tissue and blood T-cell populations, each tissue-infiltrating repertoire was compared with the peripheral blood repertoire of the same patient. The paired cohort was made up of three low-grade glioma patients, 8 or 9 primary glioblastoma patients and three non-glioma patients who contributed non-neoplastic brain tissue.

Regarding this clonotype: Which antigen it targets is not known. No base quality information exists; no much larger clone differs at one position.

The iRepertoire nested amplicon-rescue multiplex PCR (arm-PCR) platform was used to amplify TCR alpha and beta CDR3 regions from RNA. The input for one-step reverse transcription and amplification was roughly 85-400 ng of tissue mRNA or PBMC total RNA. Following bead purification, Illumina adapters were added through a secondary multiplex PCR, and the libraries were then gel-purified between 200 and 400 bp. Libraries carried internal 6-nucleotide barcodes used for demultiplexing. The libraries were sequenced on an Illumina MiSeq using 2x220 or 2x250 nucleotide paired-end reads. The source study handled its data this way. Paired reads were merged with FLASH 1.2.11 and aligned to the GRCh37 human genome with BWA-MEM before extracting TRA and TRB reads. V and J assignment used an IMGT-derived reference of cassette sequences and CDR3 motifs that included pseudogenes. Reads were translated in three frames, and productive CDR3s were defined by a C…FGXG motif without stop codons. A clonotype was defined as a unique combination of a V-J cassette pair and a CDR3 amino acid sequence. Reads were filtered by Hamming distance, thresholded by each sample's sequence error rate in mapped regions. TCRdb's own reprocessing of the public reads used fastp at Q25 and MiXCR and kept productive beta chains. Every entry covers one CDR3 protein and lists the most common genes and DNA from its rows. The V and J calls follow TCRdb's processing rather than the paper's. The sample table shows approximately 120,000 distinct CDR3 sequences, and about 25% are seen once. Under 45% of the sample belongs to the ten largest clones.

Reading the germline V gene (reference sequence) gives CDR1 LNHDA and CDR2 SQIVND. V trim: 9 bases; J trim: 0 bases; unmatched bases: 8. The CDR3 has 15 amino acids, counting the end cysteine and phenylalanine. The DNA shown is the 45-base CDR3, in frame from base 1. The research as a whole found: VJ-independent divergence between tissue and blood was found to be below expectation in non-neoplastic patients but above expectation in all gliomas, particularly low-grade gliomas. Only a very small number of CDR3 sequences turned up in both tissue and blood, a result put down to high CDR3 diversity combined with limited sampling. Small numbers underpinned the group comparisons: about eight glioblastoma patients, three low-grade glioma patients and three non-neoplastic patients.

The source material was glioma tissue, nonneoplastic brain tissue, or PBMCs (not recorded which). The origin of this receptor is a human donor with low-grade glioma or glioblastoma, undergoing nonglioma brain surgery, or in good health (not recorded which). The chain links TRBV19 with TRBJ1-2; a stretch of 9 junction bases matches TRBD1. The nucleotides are TGTGCCAGCTTTCAACGGGACAGGGCTAACTATGGCTACACCTTC. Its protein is CASFQRDRANYGYTF.